The 11 T cell receptor beta chains given below trace back to one sample, sequenced in a study of cytomegalovirus exposure and HLA in healthy donors. The repertoire was sequenced with immunoSEQ multiplex PCR; TCRdb's copy has only in-frame clones and lacks some. The data hold fewer than 150,000 clones, with around 90% observed a single time. The sample was PBMCs. Every receptor here comes from a woman in her late teens or twenties in good health and CMV-seropositive.

The chain couples TRBV28 to TRBJ1-1; TRBD1 matches 8 bases. V was clipped by 6 bases and J by 1 base; unmatched bases: 7. The germline gives CDR1 MDHEN, CDR2 SYDVKM. The CDR3 is 15 amino acids. The CDR3 is CASRPGGQGNTEAFF. The CDR3 DNA follows: TGTGCCAGCAGACCTGGTGGACAGGGGAACACTGAAGCTTTCTTT.

The CDR3: CASSPPIASGSYEQYF. The CDR3 coding sequence is TGCGCCAGCAGCCCCCCTATAGCTAGCGGGTCCTACGAGCAGTACTTC. The chain combines TRBV4-1 with TRBJ2-7; TRBD2 agrees at 8 bases. Germline V gene lookup returns CDR1 MGHRA and CDR2 YSYEKL. V lost 4 bases, J lost 1 base, and 9 bases stayed unmatched. This CDR3 is built from 16 residues.

This clone came up once. The V and J genes are TRBV28 and TRBJ1-1; the D gene is possibly TRBD1 (6 bases). Germline loops: CDR1 MDHEN, CDR2 SYDVKM. V was cut by 7 bases and J by 6 bases, with 15 bases left in between. This CDR3 spans 13 amino acids. The CDR3 DNA sequence: TGTGCCAGCATTACAGGGCTATTCTCTGAAGCTTTCTTT. Residues: CASITGLFSEAFF.

The chain is built from TRBV30 and TRBJ2-2; possible D gene TRBD1, 6 bases. Germline V gene sequence: CDR1 GTSNPN, CDR2 SVGIG (reference sequence). The CDR3 is made up of 13 amino acids. Deletions cut 3 bases from V and 4 bases from J, with 9 bases between. The CDR3 DNA follows: TGTGCCTGGAGAAAACAGGGCACCGGGGAGCTGTTTTTT. Protein: CAWRKQGTGELFF.

The chain joins TRBV28 to TRBJ1-2, with TRBD1 as a possible D gene (5 bases). V was cut by 8 bases and J by 4 bases, with 23 bases left in between. CDR1 and CDR2 from the germline V gene are MDHEN and SYDVKM. The CDR3 spans 16 residues. This chain's CDR3 is CASSAGQVLEGYGYTF. The CDR3 DNA follows: TGTGCCAGCTCGGCGGGGCAGGTGTTAGAGGGCTATGGCTACACCTTC.

The CDR3 region has the DNA TGTGCCAGCAGGACTAGCGGGGGGGCAACTAAAGAGCAGTACTTC. Translating gives CASRTSGGATKEQYF. The chain couples TRBV6-5 to TRBJ2-7; 14 nucleotides align to TRBD2. V shed 6 bases and J 7 bases; nucleotides not matched to a gene: 8. CDR1 and CDR2 (germline): MNHEY, SVGAGI. The CDR3 covers 15 residues.

The chain uses TRBV7-4 and TRBJ1-6, with TRBD1 matching 7 bases. V lost 7 bases and J lost 0; bases outside the gene matches: 21. The CDR3 contains 21 residues. The V gene's germline CDR1 is SGHVT and CDR2 SQSDAQ. The CDR3, as DNA: TGTGCCAGCAAACACTCCGGGACAGCCTTCCTCCCCAGCTCCTATAATTCACCCCTCCACTTT. Encoded protein: CASKHSGTAFLPSSYNSPLHF.

The chain is built from TRBV15 and TRBJ2-1; 8 bases align to TRBD1. With 5 bases clipped from V and 9 bases from J, the junction kept 6 bases outside the gene matches. The CDR3 extends over 13 amino acids. The germline V gene encodes CDR1 LNHNV and CDR2 YYDKDF (reference sequence). The CDR3 DNA reads as TGTGCCACCAGCGCCAGGGGGCAGGGTGAGCAGTTCTTC. Protein: CATSARGQGEQFF.

The genes are TRBV2 and TRBJ2-5; 7 bases map to TRBD1. Germline lookup yields CDR1 SNHLY and CDR2 FYNNEI. The CDR3 length is 14 residues. The V and J ends lost 3 bases and 2 bases, in that order; junction bases with no gene match: 3. DNA of the CDR3: TGTGCCAGCAGTGACCCGACAGGGCAAGAGACCCAGTACTTC. Translated: CASSDPTGQETQYF.

The chain is built from TRBV2 and TRBJ2-1, with a tentative D call TRBD1 (6 bases). The CDR3 length is 20 residues. Trimming took off 1 base at V and 0 bases at J, with 22 bases between the two ends. Germline V gene data show CDR1 as SNHLY and CDR2 as FYNNEI. The CDR3 reads CASSEVLGATPYSSYNEQFF. Written as DNA, the CDR3 is TGTGCCAGCAGTGAAGTACTGGGGGCTACACCCTATAGCTCCTACAATGAGCAGTTCTTC.

The rearrangement links TRBV18 to TRBJ2-1, with D perhaps matching TRBD2 (5 bases). The CDR3 runs 15 residues. Germline V gene sequence: CDR1 KGHSH, CDR2 LQKENI. Trimming cost V 2 bases and J 0 bases, with 8 bases left between them. CDR3 coding DNA: TGTGCCAGCTCACCATCGGGGTTCTCCTACAATGAGCAGTTCTTC. Translated: CASSPSGFSYNEQFF.